The 8 T cell receptor beta chains reported below all come from one sample, sequenced in a study of blood T cell repertoires in COVID-19. Sequencing used immunoSEQ multiplex PCR; TCRdb keeps in-frame clones, though not all of them. The sample has roughly 59,000 clones, 70% to 85% seen once. Sequenced: peripheral blood. The receptors originated from a man aged 80 or over with acute or convalescent COVID-19.

This chain's CDR3 is CASSALRMETEAFF. For the CDR3, the DNA is TGTGCCAGCAGCGCACTCAGGATGGAAACTGAAGCTTTCTTT. This rearrangement joins TRBV2 to TRBJ1-1; D is unresolved. CDR1 and CDR2 from the germline V gene are SNHLY and FYNNEI. Between the trimmed V and J ends, which lost 6 bases and 5 bases, there was a span of 16 bases. The CDR3 extends over 14 amino acids.

The chain couples TRBV5-6 to TRBJ2-4, with TRBD1 matching over 7 bases. CDR1 and CDR2 from the germline V gene are SGHDT and YYEEEE. The CDR3 length is 15 residues. Trimming cost V 5 bases and J 1 base; bases outside gene matches: 6. CDR3 region: CASSFRGSAKNIQYF. CDR3 in DNA: TGTGCCAGCAGTTTCAGGGGGTCGGCCAAAAACATTCAGTACTTC. The full variable domain, rest sourced from reference TRBV5-6 and TRBJ2-4, is DAGVTQSPTHLIKTRGQQVTLRCSPKSGHDTVSWYQQALGQGPQFIFQYYEEEERQRGNFPDRFSGHQFPNYSSELNVNALLLGDSALYLCASSFRGSAKNIQYFGAGTRLSVL.

This chain uses TRBV24-1 with TRBJ2-1; no reliable D call. CDR3 size: 14 residues. The germline V gene encodes CDR1 KGHDR and CDR2 SFDVKD. Deletions cut 3 bases from V and 7 bases from J, with 12 bases between. The CDR3 DNA reads as TGTGCCACCAGTGATGCGAACCGAGGTAATGAGCAGTTCTTC. Residues: CATSDANRGNEQFF.

The chain has TRBV5-6 and TRBJ2-4, with 7 bases lining up with TRBD1. V was clipped by 3 bases and J by 0 bases; unmatched bases: 9. CDR1 is SGHDT and CDR2 is YYEEEE in the germline V gene. The CDR3 is made up of 17 amino acids. In nucleotides, the CDR3 is TGTGCCAGCAGCTGGGACCGGGGACAGTTAGCCAAAAACATTCAGTACTTC. Residues: CASSWDRGQLAKNIQYF.

The gene calls are TRBV18 and TRBJ2-7, with 7 bases aligning to TRBD2. The germline gives CDR1 KGHSH, CDR2 LQKENI. Trimming removed 3 bases from V and 2 bases from J; junction bases left unmatched: 7. The CDR3 has 15 amino acids. This chain's CDR3 is CASSPGAGDTYEQYF. Written as DNA, the CDR3 is TGTGCCAGCTCACCTGGTGCGGGAGATACCTACGAGCAGTACTTC.

A single count supports this clone. V is TRBV9 and J is TRBJ2-1; 7 bases agree with TRBD2. Trimming cost V 5 bases and J 2 bases; bases outside gene matches: 7. This CDR3 spans 15 amino acids. Germline CDR1 is SGDLS and CDR2 is YYNGEE. This CDR3 reads CASSAAGLTYNEQFF. CDR3 in DNA: TGTGCCAGCAGTGCAGCGGGGTTAACCTACAATGAGCAGTTCTTC.

V usage is TRBV5-1 and J usage is TRBJ1-1, with 9 bases that match TRBD1. The germline CDR1 and CDR2 sequences are SGHRS and YFSETQ. This CDR3 is built from 13 residues. Germline trimming cut 6 bases from V and 1 base from J; bases unmatched to any gene: 1. DNA of the CDR3: TGCGCCAGCATGGGACAGGGGAACACTGAAGCTTTCTTT. It encodes CASMGQGNTEAFF.

This clone has a single count. The genes are TRBV21-1 and TRBJ2-1; no check of the table's D call, TRBD2, against the DNA was made. TRBV21-1 is a known pseudogene. The CDR3 consists of 14 residues. CDR3 residues: CASSNRRVYNEQFF. The CDR3 nucleotides are TGTGCCAGCAGCAATAGGAGGGTGTACAATGAGCAGTTCTTC.